This T cell receptor (beta chain) originates from a study of molecular identifiers for immune sequencing clone quantification. Study-level findings and limits: The sizes of highly expanded clones could be underestimated when identical TCR molecules share a barcode.

Previously reported methods and listed TCR primers produced the bulk TCR libraries. TCRdb itself ran the PCR reads through MiXCR, one entry per CDR3 protein. This repertoire shows around 480,000 distinct CDR3 sequences, about 21% found once; its top ten account for about 0.78%. Each library that profiled naive CD8 cells came from roughly 20,000 to 1,000,000 sorted cells with 10%, 30% or 50% RNA. This clonotype was seen repeatedly, ten times or more. No antigen is known for it. The germline gives CDR1 MGHDK, CDR2 SYGVNS. V was pared by 3 bases and J by 1 base, with 12 bases between. The CDR3 is 15 residues long.

The clonotype originates from a human donor in good health. Some libraries in this study had Jurkat cell RNA spiked in. This chain links TRBV25-1 with TRBJ2-5; D possibly corresponds to TRBD1 (6 bases). Input material: naive CD8+ T cells from blood, with Jurkat cell RNA spiked in. Subset noted: FACS-sorted CD8+CD4-CCR7+CD45RA+ naive T cells. The CDR3 sequence: CASSEFGQSQETQYF. CDR3 bases: TGTGCCAGCAGTGAGTTCGGACAGAGCCAAGAGACCCAGTACTTC.